Listed here is a single TCR beta chain. This clonotype was counted between two and nine times. Its antigen is still unknown. At one of its ends the junction is not consistent with the germline gene, which may arise from a read error. The protocol used for the library was PCR. TCRdb shows the sequencer as Illumina HiSeq 2500. TCR libraries were prepared with molecular barcoding, using unique molecular identifiers to normalize TCRbeta repertoire quantification. TCRdb applied fastp at Q25 and MiXCR to the public reads, then kept only in-frame beta chains. Here each entry gathers all rows of one CDR3 protein and keeps the most common genes and DNA. In all, the sample holds about 300,000 distinct CDR3 sequences, and around 10% of those were seen once. Clones ranked in the top ten supply less than 9% of the sample. The entry originates in a study of T-cell reconstitution after alpha-beta-depleted transplantation in children (dated by TCRdb to 2015 to 2016). Study-level background: Using TCR repertoire profiling, the study quantitatively followed how T-cell immune reconstitution unfolded in children after TCRalphabeta/CD19-depleted allogeneic hematopoietic cell transplantation.

What the study reported, not specific to this receptor: Over subsequent months, a decline in hyperexpanded clone frequencies was noted, and after one year, T-cell counts and TCRbeta diversity were mostly ascribed to newly produced T cells. Apparently early alphabetaT-cell count recovery about two months after transplant reportedly relied on only several hundred rapidly expanded clones derived from non-depleted graft cells. In some patients, the high TCRbeta diversity seen at day 60 was put down to recipient T cells and intrathymic progenitors that had survived conditioning.

Sample treatment or condition, as interpreted from the label and publication: allogeneic hematopoietic cell transplantation with graft depleted of TCRalphabeta T cells and CD19 B cells. The transplant recipients were children given TCRalphabeta/CD19-depleted allogeneic hematopoietic cell grafts. The source was PBMCs, collected before TCRalphabeta/CD19-depleted stem cell transplant. This clonotype was sampled from a boy in the first two years of life with acute myeloid leukemia, due to receive a stem cell transplant.

The CDR3 is CAWSLRGADTQYF. The base sequence is TGTGCCTGGAGTCTGCGGGGGGCTGATACTCAGTATTTT. This sequence uses TRBV30 and TRBJ2-3; TRBD2 aligns with 8 central bases. The CDR3 contains 13 residues, cysteine and phenylalanine counted. The only DNA kept is the CDR3, 39 bases in frame from the first base. Taken from the germline V gene (reference sequence), the CDR1 and CDR2 loops are GTSNPN and SVGIG.